This T cell receptor beta chain stems from a study of blood T cell repertoires in COVID-19. This clone was found once. TCRdb's table, derived via immunoSEQ multiplex PCR, lists solely in-frame clones and lacks some. The table records under 250,000 clones, roughly 82% of them present only once. The CDR3 contains 15 residues. Deletions cut 1 base from V and 4 bases from J, with 12 bases between. Germline V gives CDR1 SGDLS, CDR2 YYNGEE. The clonotype comes from a man in his fifties or sixties with active or convalescent COVID-19. The sequenced sample was peripheral blood. V is TRBV9 and J is TRBJ2-1; TRBD2 is a possible D gene (5 bases). Written as DNA, the CDR3 is TGTGCCAGCAGCGTAAAAATGGCGGGTTACAATGAGCAGTTCTTC. Translating it yields CASSVKMAGYNEQFF. The complete variable domain, with remaining parts taken from reference TRBV9 and TRBJ2-1, reads DSGVTQTPKHLITATGQRVTLRCSPRSGDLSVYWYQQSLDQGLQFLIQYYNGEERAKGNILERFSAQQFPDLHSELNLSSLELGDSALYFCASSVKMAGYNEQFFGPGTRLTVL.